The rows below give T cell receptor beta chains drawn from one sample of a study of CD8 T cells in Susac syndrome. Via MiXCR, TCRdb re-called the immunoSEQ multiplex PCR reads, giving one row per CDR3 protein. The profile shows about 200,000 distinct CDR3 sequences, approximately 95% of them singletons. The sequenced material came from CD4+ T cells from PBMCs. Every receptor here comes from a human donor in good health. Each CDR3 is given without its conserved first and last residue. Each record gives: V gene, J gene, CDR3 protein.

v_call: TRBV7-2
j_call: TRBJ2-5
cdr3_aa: ASRFTGVETQY

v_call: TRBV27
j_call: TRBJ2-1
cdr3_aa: ASSRRQGANEQF

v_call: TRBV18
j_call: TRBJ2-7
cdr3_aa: ASSPPARGYEQY

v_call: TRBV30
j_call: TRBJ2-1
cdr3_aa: AWSEVRRNNEQF

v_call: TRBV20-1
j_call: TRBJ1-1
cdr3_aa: SARPTGRHPNTEAF

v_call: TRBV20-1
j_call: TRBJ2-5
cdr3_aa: SATQETQY

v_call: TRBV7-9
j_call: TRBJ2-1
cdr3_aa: AIPGTRGFDEQF

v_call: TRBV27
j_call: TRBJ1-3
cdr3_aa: ASSPRRGPASGNTIY

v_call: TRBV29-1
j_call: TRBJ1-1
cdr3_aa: SVENRDN

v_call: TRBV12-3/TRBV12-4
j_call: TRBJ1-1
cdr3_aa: ASSDPRGRSTEAF

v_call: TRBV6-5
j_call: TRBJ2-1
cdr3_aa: AGSYLGSEQF

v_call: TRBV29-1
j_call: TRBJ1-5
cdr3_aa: SVEGQGDQPQH

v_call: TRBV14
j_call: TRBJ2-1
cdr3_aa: ASSQISANHEEEF

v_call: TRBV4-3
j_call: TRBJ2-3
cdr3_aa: ASSQGVPPDTQY

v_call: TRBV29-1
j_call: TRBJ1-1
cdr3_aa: SVVSGNRPREAF

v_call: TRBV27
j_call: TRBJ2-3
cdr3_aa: ASSPLASTDTQY

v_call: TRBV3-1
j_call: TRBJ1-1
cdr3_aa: ASSRGRVAEAF

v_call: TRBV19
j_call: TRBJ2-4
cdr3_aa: ASRRDSTNIQY